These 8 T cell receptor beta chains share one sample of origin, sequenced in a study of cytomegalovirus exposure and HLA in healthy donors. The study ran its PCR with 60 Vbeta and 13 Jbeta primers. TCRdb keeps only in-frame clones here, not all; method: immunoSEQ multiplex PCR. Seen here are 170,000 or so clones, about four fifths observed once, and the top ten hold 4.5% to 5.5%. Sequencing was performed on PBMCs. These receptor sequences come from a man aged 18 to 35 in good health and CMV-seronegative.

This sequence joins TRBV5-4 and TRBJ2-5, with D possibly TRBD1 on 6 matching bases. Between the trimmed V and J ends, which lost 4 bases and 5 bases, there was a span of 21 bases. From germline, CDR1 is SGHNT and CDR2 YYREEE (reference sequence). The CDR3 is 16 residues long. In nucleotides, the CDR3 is TGTGCCAGCAGCCCTCGAAGGACAGTGGGCGATGAGACCCAGTACTTC. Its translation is CASSPRRTVGDETQYF.

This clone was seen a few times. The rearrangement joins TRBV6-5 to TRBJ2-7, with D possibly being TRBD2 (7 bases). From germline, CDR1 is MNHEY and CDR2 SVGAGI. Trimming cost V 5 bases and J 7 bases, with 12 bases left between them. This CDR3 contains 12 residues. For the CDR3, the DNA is TGTGCCAGCAGTCCGGGGGGCAGGGAGCAGTACTTC. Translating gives CASSPGGREQYF.

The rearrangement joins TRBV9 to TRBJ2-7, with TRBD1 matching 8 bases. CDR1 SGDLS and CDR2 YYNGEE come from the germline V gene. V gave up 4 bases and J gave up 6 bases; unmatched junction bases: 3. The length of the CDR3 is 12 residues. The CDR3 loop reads CASSSDRGEQYF. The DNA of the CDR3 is TGTGCCAGCAGCTCCGACAGGGGCGAGCAGTACTTC. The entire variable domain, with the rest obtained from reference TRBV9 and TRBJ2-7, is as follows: DSGVTQTPKHLITATGQRVTLRCSPRSGDLSVYWYQQSLDQGLQFLIQYYNGEERAKGNILERFSAQQFPDLHSELNLSSLELGDSALYFCASSSDRGEQYFGPGTRLTVT.

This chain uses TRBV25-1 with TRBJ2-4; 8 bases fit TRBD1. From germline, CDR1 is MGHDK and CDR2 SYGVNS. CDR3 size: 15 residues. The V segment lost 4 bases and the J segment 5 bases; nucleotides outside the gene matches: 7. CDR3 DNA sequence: TGTGCCAGCAGTGCTTCCTCGACAGGGGAAAACATTCAGTACTTC. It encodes CASSASSTGENIQYF.

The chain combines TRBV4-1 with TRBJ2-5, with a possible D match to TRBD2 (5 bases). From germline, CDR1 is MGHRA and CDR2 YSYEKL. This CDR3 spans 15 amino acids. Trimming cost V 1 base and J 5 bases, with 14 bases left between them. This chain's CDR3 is CASSQAPQKRETQYF. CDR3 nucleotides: TGCGCCAGCAGCCAAGCCCCCCAAAAGCGGGAGACCCAGTACTTC.

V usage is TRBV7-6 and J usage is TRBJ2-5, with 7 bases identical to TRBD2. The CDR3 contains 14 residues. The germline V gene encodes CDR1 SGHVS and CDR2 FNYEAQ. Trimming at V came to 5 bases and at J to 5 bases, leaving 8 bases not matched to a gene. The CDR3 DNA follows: TGTGCCAGCAGCGGAGGGACCGGGGGGGAGACCCAGTACTTC. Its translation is CASSGGTGGETQYF.

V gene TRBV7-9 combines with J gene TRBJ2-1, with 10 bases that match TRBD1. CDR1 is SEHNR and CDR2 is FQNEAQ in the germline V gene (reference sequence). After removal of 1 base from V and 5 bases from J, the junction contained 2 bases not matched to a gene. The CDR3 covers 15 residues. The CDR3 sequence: CASSLGDRGNNEQFF. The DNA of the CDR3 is TGTGCCAGCAGCTTAGGGGACAGGGGAAACAATGAGCAGTTCTTC.

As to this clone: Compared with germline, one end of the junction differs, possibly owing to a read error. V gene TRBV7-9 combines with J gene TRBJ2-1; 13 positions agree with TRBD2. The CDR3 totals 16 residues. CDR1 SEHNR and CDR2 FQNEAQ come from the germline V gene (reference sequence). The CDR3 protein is CSSSLRLAGGNNEQFF. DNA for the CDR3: TGTTCCAGCAGCTTACGACTAGCGGGAGGAAACAATGAGCAGTTCTTC. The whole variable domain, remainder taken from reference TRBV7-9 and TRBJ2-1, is DTGVSQNPRHKITKRGQNVTFRCDPISEHNRLYWYRQTLGQGPEFLTYFQNEAQLEKSRLLSDRFSAERPKGSFSTLEIQRTEQGDSAMYLCSSSLRLAGGNNEQFFGPGTRLTVL.